This T cell receptor beta chain was obtained from a study of blood T cell repertoires in COVID-19. Whole-study context: COVID-19 samples from acute and convalescent phases originated in the United States, Italy and Spain. PBMCs, B-cell-depleted T cells, or T cells were the source of the cDNA or gDNA that made up the material.

The method was immunoSEQ multiplex PCR; TCRdb's version includes in-frame clones alone and lacks a portion of them. Of almost 250,000 clones listed, more than 85% were seen once; the top ten hold over 4%. The CDR3 sequence is 13 residues long. The V gene's germline CDR1 is MDHEN and CDR2 SYDVKM. V lost 9 bases and J 6 bases, leaving 18 bases between the germline ends. Cohort allocation depended upon clinical history that participants reported. Two negative PCRs, clearance, or symptom resolution were required of recovered Cohort 3 donors. The material sequenced was PBMCs or T cells enriched from blood (not recorded which). This TCR was recovered from a woman aged 25 to 39 who had recovered from COVID-19. The chain combines TRBV28 with TRBJ2-7; the D is unclear. CDR3 residues: CASTELGTGEQYF. The CDR3 region has the DNA TGTGCCAGTACCGAGCTAGGCACGGGCGAGCAGTACTTC. Variable domain in full (rest from reference TRBV28 and TRBJ2-7): DVKVTQSSRYLVKRTGEKVFLECVQDMDHENMFWYRQDPGLGLRLIYFSYDVKMKEKGDIPEGYSVSREKKERFSLILESASTNQTSMYLCASTELGTGEQYFGPGTRLTVT.